Listed below are T cell receptor beta chains from one sample, sequenced in a study of cytomegalovirus exposure and HLA in healthy donors. The assay was immunoSEQ multiplex PCR, and TCRdb's table has in-frame clones only and misses some. The sample has roughly 96,000 clones, around 74% seen once. The sequenced sample was PBMCs. The receptors stem from a female donor in good health and CMV-seropositive. Both conserved end residues are part of each CDR3. D genes are given only for firm matches. Size is omitted from some rows. Given values are once, few, many or a class for expanded clones.

size	V	J	D	DNA	CDR3
NA	TRBV4-3	TRBJ2-7	NA	TGCGCCAGCAGCCAAGATGGAGACAGGCCGTTCTACGAGCAGTACTTC	CASSQDGDRPFYEQYF
many	TRBV6-4	TRBJ2-2	NA	TGTGCCAGCAGTGGAGGGGGCACCGGGGAGCTGTTTTTT	CASSGGGTGELFF
NA	TRBV28	TRBJ1-5	NA	TGTGCCAGCAGCGAGGTCCTGTGGGTAGATCAGCCCCAGCATTTT	CASSEVLWVDQPQHF
NA	TRBV11-2	TRBJ2-2	NA	TGTGCCAGCACTCCCCGAAGGGGCGCCGGGGAGCTGTTTTTT	CASTPRRGAGELFF
NA	TRBV4-3	TRBJ1-6	NA	TGCGCCAGCAGCCAAGATGCAGGTACCTCACCCCTCCACTTT	CASSQDAGTSPLHF
NA	TRBV29-1	TRBJ1-5	NA	TGCAGCGTTGAAGTCATGGGGGGACAGCCCCAGCATTTT	CSVEVMGGQPQHF
NA	TRBV30	TRBJ1-5	NA	TGTGCCTGGAGTAGGTCGCAGGGAAATCAGCCCCAGCATTTT	CAWSRSQGNQPQHF
NA	TRBV7-2	TRBJ2-1	TRBD2	TGTGCCAGCAGCTCCAGGGACTACCAGAGTCGGGAGCAGTTCTTC	CASSSRDYQSREQFF
NA	TRBV7-6	TRBJ2-5	TRBD2	TGTGCCAGCAGCTTAGTAGGGACTAGCGGGGAGACCCAGTACTTC	CASSLVGTSGETQYF
NA	TRBV6-5	TRBJ2-2	NA	TGTGCCAGCAGTCCTCGGGAGAACACCGGGGAGCTGTTTTTT	CASSPRENTGELFF
NA	TRBV2	TRBJ1-6	TRBD1	TGTGCCAGCAGTGAACCGGGACAGGGGGGATCCTATAATTCACCCCTCCACTTT	CASSEPGQGGSYNSPLHF
NA	TRBV4-3	TRBJ2-7	NA	TGCGCCAGCAGCCAAGAAGCGAGGGGGTCCTACGAGCAGTACTTC	CASSQEARGSYEQYF
NA	TRBV11-2	TRBJ1-6	NA	TGTGCCAGCAGCCCCCGAGACAGACATTCACCCCTCCACTTT	CASSPRDRHSPLHF
NA	TRBV6-6	TRBJ2-7	TRBD1	TGTGCCAGCAGAAGCCCCGGGACAGGGAAGGGGAACGAGCAGTACTTC	CASRSPGTGKGNEQYF
NA	TRBV25-1	TRBJ2-2	TRBD2	TGTGCCAGCAGTGCCGGCGGGAGGGCCGCCGGGGAGCTGTTTTTT	CASSAGGRAAGELFF
NA	TRBV18	TRBJ2-5	TRBD2	TGTGCCAGCTCACCGACCAGCGGGAGCCAAGAGACCCAGTACTTC	CASSPTSGSQETQYF
NA	TRBV6-1	TRBJ2-5	NA	TGTGCCAGCAGTAAAAACGGACGGAGGGAGACCCAGTACTTC	CASSKNGRRETQYF
NA	TRBV4-1	TRBJ2-7	TRBD2	TGCGCCAGCAGCCACCTAGCGGAGAAGTCTCCAGGCGAGCAGTACTTC	CASSHLAEKSPGEQYF
NA	TRBV19	TRBJ2-3	TRBD1	TGTGCCAGTAGTATTGCACCGGGACAGGGCACAGATACGCAGTATTTT	CASSIAPGQGTDTQYF
NA	TRBV29-1	TRBJ1-4	NA	TGCAGCGTTGAAGATGTCCGGGATAGGCTGTTTTTT	CSVEDVRDRLFF
few	TRBV13	TRBJ2-7	TRBD1	TGTGCCAGCAGCCCAACCTCCCCGGGACAGGACTACGAGCAGTACTTC	CASSPTSPGQDYEQYF
few	TRBV28	TRBJ2-4	TRBD1	TGTGCCAGCAGTTTTTTTAGGACAGGGAAAGAAAACATTCAGTACTTC	CASSFFRTGKENIQYF
NA	TRBV30	TRBJ2-2	NA	TGTGCCTGGAGTTTGCGCACCGGGGAGCTGTTTTTT	CAWSLRTGELFF
NA	TRBV7-8	TRBJ1-4	NA	TGTGCCAGCAGTCAAGAGGGGGCAACTAATGAAAAACTGTTTTTT	CASSQEGATNEKLFF
NA	TRBV11-2	TRBJ2-1	TRBD2	TGTGCCAGCAGCTTACTAGCGGGGGCGGTTAGCAATGAGCAGTTCTTC	CASSLLAGAVSNEQFF
NA	TRBV7-2	TRBJ2-3	NA	TGTGCCAGCAGCTTAGTCGGCGGGACCTCCACAGATACGCAGTATTTT	CASSLVGGTSTDTQYF
NA	TRBV5-1	TRBJ2-7	TRBD2	TGCGCCAGCAGCTTGGTAGGGACTAGCGGGAGGGCCGGGGTCTACGAGCAGTACTTC	CASSLVGTSGRAGVYEQYF
NA	TRBV6-4	TRBJ1-5	NA	TGTGCCAGCAGTGTTGAGGCGGACAATCAGCCCCAGCATTTT	CASSVEADNQPQHF
NA	TRBV5-1	TRBJ1-1	NA	TGCGCCAGCAGCTTGGCAGTCAGCGAGAACACTGAAGCTTTCTTT	CASSLAVSENTEAFF
NA	TRBV30	TRBJ2-7	TRBD1	TGTGCCTGGAGTGAGGACAGGTACGAGCAGTACTTC	CAWSEDRYEQYF
once	TRBV2	TRBJ2-1	NA	TGTGCCAGCAGTGGGGGCCCTATTGGCAATGAGCAGTTCTTC	CASSGGPIGNEQFF
NA	TRBV7-2	TRBJ1-1	NA	TGTGCCAGCAGCTTTCAACAGACCAACACTGAAGCTTTCTTT	CASSFQQTNTEAFF
NA	TRBV28	TRBJ1-1	TRBD1	TGTGCCAGCAGCCCACAGGGGCCCGAAGCTTTCTTT	CASSPQGPEAFF
NA	TRBV28	TRBJ2-7	NA	TGTGCCACCCCCATTGGGGGGGCCAGGTACGAGCAGTACTTC	CATPIGGARYEQYF
NA	TRBV28	TRBJ2-7	NA	TGTGCCAGCAGAGACGGAGGGGAGAAGCTTTACGAGCAGTACTTC	CASRDGGEKLYEQYF
NA	TRBV4-2	TRBJ1-3	NA	TGTGCCAGCAGGCAGGGCCAACTCTCTGGAAACACCATATATTTT	CASRQGQLSGNTIYF
NA	TRBV5-1	TRBJ2-1	TRBD1	TGCGCCAGCAGCTTACACAGGGGCAATGAGCAGTTCTTC	CASSLHRGNEQFF
NA	TRBV4-1	TRBJ2-1	TRBD2	TGCGCCAGCAGTAGACTAGCGGGGAGGGACAATGAGCAGTTCTTC	CASSRLAGRDNEQFF
few	TRBV6-5	TRBJ2-7	TRBD1	TGTGCCAGCAGTTACCGGCATGGCACAGGGGGCGAGCAGTACTTC	CASSYRHGTGGEQYF
NA	TRBV4-1	TRBJ1-1	TRBD1	TGCGCCAGCAGCCAAGGCCAGGGGGCGGACACTGAAGCTTTCTTT	CASSQGQGADTEAFF
NA	TRBV6-5	TRBJ2-7	TRBD2	TGTGCCAGCAGCCCCCAGACTAGCCGTTACGAGCAGTACTTC	CASSPQTSRYEQYF
once	TRBV29-1	TRBJ2-7	TRBD1	TGCAGCGTTGGGACAGGGGTCTCCTACGAGCAGTACTTC	CSVGTGVSYEQYF
few	TRBV7-2	TRBJ2-2	TRBD2	TGTGCCAGCAGCGCTCAACTAGCGGGGGGGGTCACCGGGGAGCTGTTTTTT	CASSAQLAGGVTGELFF
NA	TRBV2	TRBJ1-6	NA	TGTGCCAGCAGACTCAGGGCGGTCGTAAATTCACCCCTCCACTTT	CASRLRAVVNSPLHF